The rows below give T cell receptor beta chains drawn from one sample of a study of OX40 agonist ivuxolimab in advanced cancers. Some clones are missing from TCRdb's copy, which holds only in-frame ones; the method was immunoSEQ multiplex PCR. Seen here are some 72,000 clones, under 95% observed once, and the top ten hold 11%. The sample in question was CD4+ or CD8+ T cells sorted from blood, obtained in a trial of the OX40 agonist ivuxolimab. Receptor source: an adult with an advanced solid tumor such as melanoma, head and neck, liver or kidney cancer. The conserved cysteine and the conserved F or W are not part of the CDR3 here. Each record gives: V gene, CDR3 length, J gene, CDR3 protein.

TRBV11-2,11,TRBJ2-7,ASRGGTPYEQY
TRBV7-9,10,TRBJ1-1,ASSFYQPGAF
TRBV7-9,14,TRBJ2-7,ASSLALGGDSYEQY
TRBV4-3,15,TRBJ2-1,ASSQWGLSGAINEQF
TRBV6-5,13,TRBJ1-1,ASSYGEGGYTEAF
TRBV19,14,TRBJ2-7,ASSIDVGVPGDEQY
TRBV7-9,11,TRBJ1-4,ANTDVTNEKLF
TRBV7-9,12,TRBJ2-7,ASSPNRRPYEQY
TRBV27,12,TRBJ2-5,ASSSTVRPETQY
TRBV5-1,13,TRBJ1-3,ASSWDRGAGNTIY
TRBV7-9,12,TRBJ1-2,ASSSDREIDGYT
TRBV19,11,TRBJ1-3,ASSIWSGNTIY
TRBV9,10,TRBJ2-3,ASSGGPDTQY
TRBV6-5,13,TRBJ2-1,ASSYSGTGWNEQF
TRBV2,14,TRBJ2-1,ASRPWSLAGYNEQF
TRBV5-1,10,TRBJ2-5,ASSFNQETQY
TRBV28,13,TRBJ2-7,ASRIEDVSTEEQY
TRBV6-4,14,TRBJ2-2,ASSPGTGGDTGELF
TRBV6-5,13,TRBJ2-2,ASSYSKRQGGELF
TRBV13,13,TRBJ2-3,ASSPDGGVTDTQY
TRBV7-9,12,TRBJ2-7,ASSPPGQSYEQY
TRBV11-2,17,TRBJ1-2,ASSLGGQAPRAGNYGYT
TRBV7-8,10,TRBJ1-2,ASSSWTDGYT
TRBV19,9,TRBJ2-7,ASSIGVEQY
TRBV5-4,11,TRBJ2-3,ASSPPGGDTQY
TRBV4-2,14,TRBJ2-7,ASSQGEEDRAIRQY
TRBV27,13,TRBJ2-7,ASSLSIAGGNEQY
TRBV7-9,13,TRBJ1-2,ASSLLAQGGIGYT
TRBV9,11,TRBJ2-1,ASSVDYPVEQF
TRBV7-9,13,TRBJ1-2,ASSLVEGSSYGYT
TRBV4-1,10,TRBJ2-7,ASSQGSDEQY
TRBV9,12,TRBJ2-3,ASGTRNPTDTQY
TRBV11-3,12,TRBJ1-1,ASSLRGLNTEAF
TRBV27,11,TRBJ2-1,ASSFHGYHEQF
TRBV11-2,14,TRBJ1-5,ASSLGPGGSGQPQH
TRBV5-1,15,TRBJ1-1,ASRHGQAYGENTEAF
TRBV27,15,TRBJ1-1,ASSFLTRGGISTEAF
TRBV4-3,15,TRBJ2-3,ASSQDGLAGGTDTQY
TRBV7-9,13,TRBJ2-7,ASSPATGKGHEQY
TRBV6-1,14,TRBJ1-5,ASSEEAGGAGQPQH
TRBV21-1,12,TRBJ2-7,ASSPRPRPYEQY
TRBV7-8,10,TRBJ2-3,ASSTLIIEQY
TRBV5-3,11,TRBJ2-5,ARSLVARETQY
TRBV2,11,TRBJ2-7,ASRTGGPDEQY
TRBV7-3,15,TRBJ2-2,ASSLIPGQGYGGELF
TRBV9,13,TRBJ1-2,ASSVNREGLYGYT
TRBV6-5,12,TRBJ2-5,ASSYSLGQETQY
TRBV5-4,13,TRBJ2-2,ASSLGLAGAGELF
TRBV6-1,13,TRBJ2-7,ASSEEVGSSYEQY
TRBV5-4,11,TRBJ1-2,ASSLRINYGYT
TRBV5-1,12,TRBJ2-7,ASSPRDGTYEQY
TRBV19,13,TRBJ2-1,ASSIVQESYNEQF
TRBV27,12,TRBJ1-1,ASNEWGMNTEAF